The 17 T cell receptor beta chains presented below share a single source sample, sequenced in a study of T cell responses to AZD1222 COVID-19 vaccine. Only in-frame clones appear in the TCRdb table, and some are missing; sequencing was by immunoSEQ multiplex PCR. The table includes approximately 110,000 clones, 70% to 90% detected once. Sequencing used peripheral blood, obtained 28 days after the second AZD1222 dose. These receptors were obtained from an adult who received the AZD1222 COVID-19 vaccine.

CDR3 residues: CASSQEGKGDNEKLFF. The CDR3 coding sequence is TGCGCCAGCAGCCAAGAGGGAAAGGGAGATAATGAAAAACTGTTTTTT. The gene calls are TRBV4-1 and TRBJ1-4; unclear D gene. With 0 bases removed from V and 4 bases from J, the gap between germline ends came to 12 bases. This CDR3 comprises 16 residues. Germline assignment: CDR1 MGHRA and CDR2 YSYEKL.

The CDR3 bases are TGTGCCAGCAGTTTATTAGGAGGTCCGAACACTGAAGCTTTCTTT. Translated: CASSLLGGPNTEAFF. The V and J genes are TRBV27 and TRBJ1-1; unclear D gene. Germline CDR1 MNHEY, CDR2 SMNVEV (reference sequence). Trimming stripped 1 base from V and 1 base from J, with 10 bases between. This CDR3 is built from 15 residues.

The chain carries TRBV5-4 and TRBJ2-2; D call uncertain. V lost 1 base, J lost 5 bases, and 3 bases lay in between. The CDR3 contains 12 residues. The germline V gene has CDR1 SGHNT and CDR2 YYREEE (reference sequence). CDR3 residues: CASSLITGELFF. The CDR3 DNA reads as TGTGCCAGCAGCTTGATTACCGGGGAGCTGTTTTTT.

About this clone itself: Within the sample, other DNA sequences also encode this same CDR3. The V call is TRBV7-2, the J call TRBJ2-2; 8 bases map to TRBD2. This CDR3 has 16 amino acids. Germline CDR1 SGHTA, CDR2 FQGNSA. After removal of 4 bases from V and 0 bases from J, the junction contained 4 bases not matched to a gene. CDR3 in DNA: TGTGCCAGCAGCTCCTCGGGACTAGCGAACACCGGGGAGCTGTTTTTT. Amino acid sequence: CASSSSGLANTGELFF.

This chain uses TRBV28 with TRBJ1-1, with D hard to call. V lost 7 bases, J lost 5 bases, and 14 bases lay in between. The CDR3 has 13 residues. Germline lookup yields CDR1 MDHEN and CDR2 SYDVKM. CDR3 nucleotides: TGTGCCAGCACCTTAACCGTCGAGACTGAAGCTTTCTTT. Translated: CASTLTVETEAFF.

The chain is built from TRBV11-2 and TRBJ1-2, with D unresolved. Germline CDR1 reads SGHAT; CDR2 reads FQNNGV. The CDR3 runs 14 residues. V lost 2 bases and J lost 7, with 14 bases in between. The CDR3 sequence is CASSLTDQAVGYTF. The CDR3 DNA sequence: TGTGCCAGCAGCTTAACTGATCAGGCGGTTGGCTACACCTTC.

The CDR3 DNA follows: TGTGCCAGCTCCCTTCTTGAAAACACTGAAGCTTTCTTT. As protein: CASSLLENTEAFF. The J gene is TRBJ1-1, the V gene TRBV18; D not resolved. The CDR3 contains 13 residues. V was trimmed by 6 bases and J by 2 bases, leaving 10 bases between them. CDR1 is KGHSH and CDR2 is LQKENI in the germline V gene.

About this clone: Its ends do not fully match the called genes, so a read error is possible. The chain employs TRBV4-2 and TRBJ1-2; D is unresolved. The CDR3 runs 13 residues. CDR1 and CDR2 from the germline V gene are LGHNA and YNFKEQ. CDR3 region: CASRQDLLRGYTF. CDR3 nucleotide sequence: TGTGCCAGCAGACAAGACCTTCTGCGAGGCTACACCTTC.

The gene calls are TRBV18 and TRBJ2-1; 11 positions agree with TRBD1. J was trimmed by 7 bases and V by 4 bases; bases with no gene match: 3. CDR3 length: 14 amino acids. Germline assignment: CDR1 KGHSH and CDR2 LQKENI. The chain's CDR3 is CASSRDRGNNEQFF. The CDR3 nucleotides are TGTGCCAGCTCACGGGACAGGGGGAATAATGAGCAGTTCTTC.

The J gene is TRBJ2-7, the V gene TRBV7-9; maybe TRBD2 (5 bases). This CDR3 is built from 13 residues. The germline V gene has CDR1 SEHNR and CDR2 FQNEAQ (reference sequence). Trimming took off 4 bases at V and 0 bases at J, with 7 bases between the two ends. Here the CDR3 DNA reads TGTGCCAGCAGCTCCGGGAACTCCTACGAGCAGTACTTC. Translated: CASSSGNSYEQYF.

The chain links TRBV3-1 (or the pseudogene TRBV3-2) to TRBJ2-3; D perhaps matches TRBD2 (6 bases). Germline loops: CDR1 LGHDT, CDR2 YNNKEL (reference sequence). The CDR3 extends over 13 amino acids. V was pared by 4 bases and J by 4 bases, with 9 bases between. CDR3 DNA: TGTGCCAGCAGCCTGGGAGGCTCAGATACGCAGTATTTT. This translates into CASSLGGSDTQYF.

This clone has a handful of counts. The chain carries TRBV5-6 and TRBJ1-2, with 9 positions matching TRBD1. V was clipped by 3 bases and J by 10 bases; unmatched bases: 4. This CDR3 region has 12 residues. The germline gives CDR1 SGHDT, CDR2 YYEEEE. For the CDR3, the DNA is TGTGCCAGCAGCTGGACAGGGGTTGACTACACCTTC. It yields the protein CASSWTGVDYTF.

This chain uses TRBV25-1 with TRBJ2-7; 12 bases agree with TRBD2. Unmatched junction bases numbered 2, after V lost 4 bases and J lost 4 bases. Germline V lookup: CDR1 MGHDK, CDR2 SYGVNS. CDR3 size: 14 residues. CDR3 in DNA: TGTGCCAGCAGTGGGACTAGCGGGACATACGAGCAGTACTTC. This codes for CASSGTSGTYEQYF.

The chain combines TRBV2 with TRBJ2-7; D may be TRBD2 (6 bases). Trimming removed 3 bases from V and 2 bases from J, with 11 bases in between. Germline V gives CDR1 SNHLY, CDR2 FYNNEI. The CDR3 is 14 amino acids. The CDR3 region has the DNA TGTGCCAGCAGTGATTGGGGCGGGACCTACGAGCAGTACTTC. Its protein is CASSDWGGTYEQYF.

V gene TRBV3-1 (or the pseudogene TRBV3-2) combines with J gene TRBJ1-6; 10 nucleotides line up with TRBD1. Germline V lookup: CDR1 LGHDT, CDR2 YNNKEL (reference sequence). The junction had 5 bases not matched to a gene; V was cut back by 8 bases and J by 10 bases. The CDR3 is 13 amino acids. The CDR3, as DNA: TGTGCCAGCCGGGACAGGGGCTCCTCACCCCTCCACTTT. Translating gives CASRDRGSSPLHF.

This chain connects TRBV30 to TRBJ1-3; 8 bases are shared with TRBD1. The CDR3 length is 16 residues. Germline trimming cut 3 bases from V and 2 bases from J; bases unmatched to any gene: 9. Germline CDR1 and CDR2: GTSNPN and SVGIG (reference sequence). CDR3 amino acids: CAWSLLGQGPGNTIYF. CDR3 sequence (DNA): TGTGCCTGGAGCTTACTCGGACAGGGACCTGGAAACACCATATATTTT.

The chain is built from TRBV27 and TRBJ2-1, with TRBD2 as a possible D gene (6 bases). Germline V CDR1 and CDR2: MNHEY, SMNVEV (reference sequence). The CDR3 is 14 amino acids. Trimming cost V 3 bases and J 3 bases, with 9 bases left between them. CDR3 protein: CASSLPGLYNEQFF. The CDR3 DNA follows: TGTGCCAGCAGTTTGCCGGGACTCTACAATGAGCAGTTCTTC.